This T cell receptor beta chain originates from a study of T cells after yellow fever vaccination. Study in general: Any fraction with a low cell number was prepared using SMART-Seq v4 Ultra Low Input.

A process of 5'RACE template switching, which added a universal primer site and UMIs, was used to make TCR cDNA. Via MiXCR, TCRdb re-called the 5' RACE reads, giving one row per CDR3 protein. The sample shows a few hundred thousand distinct CDR3 sequences, less than 4.5% of them seen only once. Overall study findings and caveats: The study noted that FACS-sorted repertoires could contain abundant clonotypes contaminating from the bulk population.

V gave up 6 bases and J gave up 8 bases; unmatched junction bases: 7. Germline CDR1 reads SNHLY; CDR2 reads FYNNEI. The CDR3 is 13 residues long. As for this clonotype: Its antigen remains unidentified.

The J gene is TRBJ2-1, the V gene TRBV2; 7 bases line up with TRBD2. The input for sequencing was PBMCs, taken on the day of the yellow fever booster vaccination. This receptor was taken from a man younger than 35 who received the YFV17D yellow fever vaccine. The CDR3 reads CASRGGVGDEQFF. CDR3 nucleotides: TGTGCCAGCAGGGGGGGGGTTGGGGATGAGCAGTTCTTC. Looking up the rest from reference TRBV2 and TRBJ2-1 gives the full variable domain: EPEVTQTPSHQVTQMGQEVILRCVPISNHLYFYWYRQILGQKVEFLVSFYNNEISEKSEIFDDQFSVERPDGSNFTLKIRSTKLEDSAMYFCASRGGVGDEQFFGPGTRLTVL.